Listed here are 19 T cell receptor beta chains from one sample, sequenced in a study of regulatory T cells in long-lasting Graves disease. Sample time point: newly diagnosed GD, antithyroid drugs for less than 3 months. With RNA extracted from PBMCs as input, the TCR library was made. Building the TCR beta libraries relied on iRepertoire HTBI primers, and CDR3 regions underwent Arm-PCR. Using its own MiXCR run on the multiplex PCR reads, TCRdb lists one record per CDR3 protein. The table includes 550,000 or so distinct CDR3 sequences, around 12% detected once. The same sample was also used in a study of T cells in Graves' hyperthyroidism and ophthalmopathy.

Specimen: peripheral blood mononuclear cells (PBMCs), collected at new diagnosis, from a patient treated with antithyroid drugs. These receptors were collected from a woman in her 30s with Graves disease.

This clonotype appeared many times. The chain recombines TRBV28 with TRBJ2-1; 13 bases fit TRBD2. Germline V CDR1 and CDR2: MDHEN, SYDVKM. V gave up 2 bases and J gave up 1 base; unmatched junction bases: 14. This CDR3 is built from 21 residues. This chain's CDR3 is CASSLPRSRLAGGHSYNEQFF. The CDR3 DNA reads TGTGCCAGCAGTTTACCCCGATCCCGACTAGCGGGAGGCCATTCCTACAATGAGCAGTTCTTC.

The table lists this clonotype with many counts. The chain is built from TRBV28 and TRBJ1-4; weak D call: TRBD1 (5 bases). V was clipped by 6 bases and J by 13 bases, with 12 bases between them. CDR3 length: 11 amino acids. Per germline, CDR1 MDHEN and CDR2 SYDVKM. CDR3 bases: TGTGCCAGCAGCCCGGGGGTCGGACTGTTTTTT. It encodes CASSPGVGLFF.

This clonotype was detected only a few times. Given a much more abundant clone one base away, this may be a read error. This chain uses TRBV11-2 with TRBJ2-1, with TRBD2 identical over 13 bases. CDR3 size: 16 residues. Germline V gives CDR1 SGHAT, CDR2 FQNNGV. Losses at the gene ends were 5 bases for V and 2 bases for J; bases not matched to a gene: 3. Here the CDR3 reads CASSPGLAGAYNEQFF. CDR3 DNA: TGTGCCAGCAGCCCCGGACTAGCGGGAGCCTACAATGAGCAGTTCTTC.

The J gene is TRBJ1-5, the V gene TRBV10-3; no definite D call. This CDR3 is built from 15 residues. Germline CDR1 reads ENHRY; CDR2 reads SYGVKD. Trimming took off 2 bases at V and 0 bases at J, with 8 bases between the two ends. The CDR3 here is CAISEKGISNQPQHF. CDR3 DNA: TGTGCCATCAGTGAGAAGGGAATTAGCAATCAGCCCCAGCATTTT.

In this sample, this clonotype turned up many times. This chain connects TRBV11-2 to TRBJ1-2; D is perhaps TRBD1 (5 bases). CDR1 is SGHAT, CDR2 FQNNGV, per germline. This CDR3 is 12 amino acids long. The V end was cut by 3 bases, the J end by 7 bases, with 9 bases between. The CDR3 sequence: CASSFEGLGYTF. CDR3 in DNA: TGTGCCAGCAGCTTCGAGGGGCTTGGCTACACCTTC.

The sample holds many counts of this clonotype. The chain links TRBV2 to TRBJ2-7; 9 bases align to TRBD2. V lost 3 bases and J lost 2; bases outside the gene matches: 8. The CDR3 spans 16 residues. Germline loops: CDR1 SNHLY, CDR2 FYNNEI. As DNA, the CDR3 is TGTGCCAGCAGTGATTTAGCGGGAGTCGACGCCTACGAGCAGTACTTC. Protein product: CASSDLAGVDAYEQYF.

With regard to this clonotype: A far larger clone is a single base away, which makes a read error likely. This chain connects TRBV7-9 to TRBJ2-1; TRBD2 is a possible D gene (7 bases). V lost 4 bases and J lost 5, with 15 bases in between. This CDR3 region has 15 residues. Germline-derived CDR1 and CDR2 are SEHNR and FQNEAQ (reference sequence). CDR3 amino acids: CASSSWGGGNNEQFF. In DNA form, the CDR3 reads TGTGCCAGCAGCTCTTGGGGAGGGGGGAACAATGAGCAGTTCTTC.

This clonotype appeared many times. This sequence joins TRBV6-1 and TRBJ2-6; 7 positions agree with TRBD1. CDR1 and CDR2 (germline): MNHNS, SASEGT. CDR3 length: 14 amino acids. J lost 4 bases, V lost 5 bases, and 2 bases had no gene match. CDR3 region: CASSTGAGANVLTF. The CDR3, as DNA: TGTGCCAGCAGTACAGGGGCCGGGGCCAACGTCCTGACTTTC.

The J gene is TRBJ1-1, the V gene TRBV18; unclear D gene. This CDR3 is 15 amino acids long. Germline lookup yields CDR1 KGHSH and CDR2 LQKENI. V lost 1 base and J 1 base, leaving 10 bases between the germline ends. The chain's CDR3 is CASSPRAASNTEAFF. The DNA for the CDR3 is TGTGCCAGCTCACCACGGGCTGCTTCGAACACTGAAGCTTTCTTT.

This clonotype has at least ten counts. This chain uses TRBV7-8 with TRBJ1-2, with 7 bases fitting TRBD1. J lost 6 bases, V lost 5 bases, and 9 bases had no gene match. Looked up from germline, CDR1 is SGHVS and CDR2 is FQNEAQ. The CDR3 is made up of 14 amino acids. CDR3 residues: CASSVGDSFHGYTF. CDR3 sequence (DNA): TGTGCCAGCAGCGTAGGGGACAGTTTTCATGGCTACACCTTC.

This clonotype came up many times. V usage is TRBV10-3 and J usage is TRBJ1-1; TRBD1 matches at 8 bases. The CDR3 runs 15 residues. Trimming removed 6 bases from V and 2 bases from J; junction bases left unmatched: 8. Germline V lookup: CDR1 ENHRY, CDR2 SYGVKD. CDR3 in amino acids: CAISLTGESNTEAFF. CDR3 DNA: TGTGCCATCAGCCTGACAGGGGAGAGTAACACTGAAGCTTTCTTT.

This clonotype was seen many times. The chain joins TRBV24-1 to TRBJ2-3; 7 bases agree with TRBD2. CDR3 size: 17 residues. V dropped 3 bases and J dropped 0; count of bases not matched to a gene: 8. The germline V gene has CDR1 KGHDR and CDR2 SFDVKD. The CDR3 DNA is TGTGCCACCAGTGATCGGACTAGATTGACTAGCACAGATACGCAGTATTTT. Its protein is CATSDRTRLTSTDTQYF.

This clonotype has a handful of counts. The V gene is TRBV28, the J gene TRBJ2-1, with D possibly TRBD1 on 5 matching bases. The length of the CDR3 is 15 residues. The germline V gene has CDR1 MDHEN and CDR2 SYDVKM. Between the trimmed V and J ends, which lost 1 base and 2 bases, there was a span of 9 bases. CDR3 sequence (DNA): TGTGCCAGCAGTTTATTTTTGACAGCCTACAATGAGCAGTTCTTC. The encoded protein is CASSLFLTAYNEQFF.

This clonotype has a count of ten or more. The J gene is TRBJ1-1, the V gene TRBV6-5; perhaps TRBD1 as D (6 bases). Germline assignment: CDR1 MNHEY and CDR2 SVGAGI. V shed 2 bases and J shed 3 bases, with 13 bases lying between them. This CDR3 has 15 amino acids. The CDR3 loop reads CASSYDRSGYTEAFF. The CDR3 DNA reads as TGTGCCAGCAGTTACGACAGGTCAGGGTACACTGAAGCTTTCTTT.

The chain joins TRBV4-1 to TRBJ2-1; the D gene is possibly TRBD2 (6 bases). Germline CDR1 is MGHRA and CDR2 is YSYEKL. V was clipped by 2 bases and J by 7 bases, with 15 bases between them. The CDR3 length is 15 residues. The CDR3 nucleotides read TGCGCCAGCAGCCAACTAGCGAGGGAGAAGAATGAGCAGTTCTTC. Encoded protein: CASSQLAREKNEQFF.

This clonotype has a count of ten or more. The CDR3 reads CASSPHAGPTSYEQYF. CDR3 nucleotide sequence: TGTGCCAGCAGTCCTCACGCGGGTCCGACCTCCTACGAGCAGTACTTC. V usage is TRBV28 and J usage is TRBJ2-7; a possible D gene is TRBD2 (5 bases). Trimming took 5 bases from V and 0 from J, leaving 17 bases between them. Germline CDR1 is MDHEN and CDR2 is SYDVKM. The CDR3 extends over 16 amino acids.

DNA for the CDR3: TGTGCCAGCAGCACGAGGACAGGGGAAGGAAACACCATATATTTT. Translating gives CASSTRTGEGNTIYF. This rearrangement joins TRBV7-9 to TRBJ1-3; 9 nucleotides line up with TRBD1. Germline-derived CDR1 and CDR2 are SEHNR and FQNEAQ (reference sequence). This CDR3 comprises 15 residues. The V gene end was trimmed by 5 bases and the J gene end by 4 bases; junction bases not matched to a gene: 6. Looking up the rest from reference TRBV7-9 and TRBJ1-3 gives the full variable domain: DTGVSQNPRHKITKRGQNVTFRCDPISEHNRLYWYRQTLGQGPEFLTYFQNEAQLEKSRLLSDRFSAERPKGSFSTLEIQRTEQGDSAMYLCASSTRTGEGNTIYFGEGSWLTVV.

This clonotype was detected a few times. This chain connects TRBV6-1 to TRBJ1-5; tentative D call: TRBD1 (5 bases). The ends were cut back, 5 bases at V and 4 bases at J, with 15 bases in the middle. The CDR3 runs to 15 residues. CDR1 and CDR2 from the germline V gene are MNHNS and SASEGT. This chain's CDR3 is CASSHDGTSNQPQHF. The DNA for the CDR3 is TGTGCCAGCAGTCACGATGGGACTTCAAATCAGCCCCAGCATTTT.

The sample holds many counts of this clonotype. The V gene is TRBV3-1, the J gene TRBJ2-1, with unresolved D. The CDR3 has 13 residues. The V and J ends lost 1 base and 15 bases respectively, with 16 bases between them. The germline gives CDR1 LGHDT, CDR2 YNNKEL (reference sequence). The CDR3 DNA sequence: TGTGCCAGCAGCCAAGTAGATTCACGAGTGCTGTTCTTC. Amino acid sequence: CASSQVDSRVLFF.